This is a list of T cell receptor beta chains from one sample in a study of blood T cell repertoires in COVID-19. Libraries were prepared by immunoSEQ multiplex PCR; TCRdb keeps only in-frame clonotypes and omits some of them. The table shows 350,000 to 500,000 clones, with around nine tenths occurring only once. Sequencing input: peripheral blood. These receptors were obtained from a man younger than 35 with COVID-19, enrolled during active disease. The CDR3 runs from the conserved cysteine through the conserved F or W. The D gene is left open where the match is weak. Clone size is not always given. Where it is, it says once, few, many or a class for expanded clones.

j_call v_call d_call clone_size cdr3_nt cdr3_aa
TRBJ2-3 TRBV4-2 TRBD2 . TGTGCCAGCAGCCAAGAGGGACTAGCGGGAGCAGATACGCAGTATTTT CASSQEGLAGADTQYF
TRBJ1-5 TRBV19 TRBD1 . TGTGCCAGTACCAAAGGGACAGCTATTAGCAATCAGCCCCAGCATTTT CASTKGTAISNQPQHF
TRBJ2-7 TRBV11-3 TRBD1 . TGTGCCAGCAGCTCCCCCGGGACAGGGTCCTACGAGCAGTACTTC CASSSPGTGSYEQYF
TRBJ2-7 TRBV11-3 . . TGTGCCAGCAGCTCCACAGGGATAACACTTAACGAGCAGTACTTC CASSSTGITLNEQYF
TRBJ1-2 TRBV5-1 . . TGCGCCAGCAGCCCCCTGGACGGGGACTATGGCTACACCTTC CASSPLDGDYGYTF
TRBJ2-2 TRBV7-8 . . TGTGCCAGCAGCTTCGGCTTTGGACTCGGGGAGCTGTTTTTT CASSFGFGLGELFF
TRBJ2-7 TRBV2 TRBD2 . TGTGCCAGCCTTCGGGGACTAGCTCGGGGCGAGCAGTACTTC CASLRGLARGEQYF
TRBJ2-2 TRBV7-3 TRBD2 . TGTGCCAGCAGCTTACTCGGGAGGGCCGCCGGGGAGCTGTTTTTT CASSLLGRAAGELFF
TRBJ1-2 TRBV19 TRBD1 . TGTGCCAGTAACAGACAGGGAGTTCCCTATGGCTACACCTTC CASNRQGVPYGYTF
TRBJ2-7 TRBV18 . once TGTGCCAGCTCACTTGACTCCGGGGGAGTAGAGCAGTACTTC CASSLDSGGVEQYF
TRBJ1-4 TRBV2 . . TGTGCCAGCTTTCGAAACGCGGATGAAAAACTGTTTTTT CASFRNADEKLFF
TRBJ2-4 TRBV11-3 TRBD1 . TGTGCCAGCAGCTTAGAAGCCGCGACAGGGATAGCCAAAAACATTCAGTACTTC CASSLEAATGIAKNIQYF
TRBJ1-6 TRBV7-9 . . TGTGCCAGCAGCTTAGTCCAATTTGCGTCGCCCCTCCACTTT CASSLVQFASPLHF
TRBJ1-2 TRBV6-5 . . TGTGCCAGCAGTTATTACTCGGGGGGCGGTTATGGCTACACCTTC CASSYYSGGGYGYTF
TRBJ2-1 TRBV25-1 TRBD1 . TGTGCCAGCAGCTCCGGGACAGGGTTTTACAATGAGCAGTTCTTC CASSSGTGFYNEQFF
TRBJ2-1 TRBV19 TRBD1 . TGTGCCAGTAGTATAGGAGACAGGGGCGGTGAGCAGTTCTTC CASSIGDRGGEQFF
TRBJ1-5 TRBV30 TRBD1 . TGTGCCTGGAGCCCGGGACAGCCGAATCAGCCCCAGCATTTT CAWSPGQPNQPQHF
TRBJ2-3 TRBV12-3/TRBV12-4 TRBD2 . TGTGCCAGCTTGGGACTAGCGGCAGATACGCAGTATTTT CASLGLAADTQYF
TRBJ2-7 TRBV19 . . TGTGCCAGTAATAACCCCGGACAGTCCTACGAGCAGTACTTC CASNNPGQSYEQYF
TRBJ2-7 TRBV27 TRBD1 . TGTGCCAGCAGTCATGGACAGGGCTACGAGCAGTACTTC CASSHGQGYEQYF
TRBJ2-3 TRBV7-9 TRBD1 . TGTGCCAGCAGCTCCCGGGACAGCAGCACAGATACGCAGTATTTT CASSSRDSSTDTQYF
TRBJ1-4 TRBV6-6 . . TGTGCCAGCAGTAGGACAATTGAAAAACTGTTTTTT CASSRTIEKLFF
TRBJ2-5 TRBV25-1 . . TGTGCCAGCAGTGAATACGGAAGGGGAGAGACCCAGTACTTC CASSEYGRGETQYF
TRBJ2-1 TRBV2 TRBD1 . TGTGCCAGCAGGGGAGGGACAGGGGCCTTCAATGAGCAGTTCTTC CASRGGTGAFNEQFF
TRBJ2-5 TRBV10-1 TRBD1 . TGCGCCAGTTCTCGGGACAGGGATAAGGAGACCCAGTACTTC CASSRDRDKETQYF
TRBJ2-1 TRBV7-9 . . TGTGCCAGCAGCTTAGTGTTTGCGGGACTCTCCTACAATGAGCAGTTCTTC CASSLVFAGLSYNEQFF
TRBJ2-2 TRBV19 . once TGTGCCAGTACCTACTCCCCGGTAGGGGGGGTAGGAACCGGGGAGCTGTTTTTT CASTYSPVGGVGTGELFF
TRBJ2-6 TRBV13 . . TGTGCCAGCAGCTTCACTACTGGGGCCAACGTCCTGACTTTC CASSFTTGANVLTF
TRBJ2-7 TRBV27 TRBD2 once TGTGCCAGCAGTTCCAGCGGGAGGGGCTACGAGCAGTACTTC CASSSSGRGYEQYF
TRBJ2-3 TRBV6-5 . . TGTGCTAGCCGATACATGGAGACAGATACGCAGTATTTT CASRYMETDTQYF
TRBJ1-4 TRBV2 TRBD1 . TGTGCCAGCAGTGGAGAACAGGGGATTAATGAAAAACTGTTTTTT CASSGEQGINEKLFF
TRBJ2-1 TRBV5-4 . . TGTGCCAGCAGCCTGACCTATAGCGGCGACAATGAGCAGTTCTTC CASSLTYSGDNEQFF
TRBJ2-3 TRBV29-1 . . TGCAGCGTTGTCAGGGCAGGGGCCCCGCAGTATTTT CSVVRAGAPQYF
TRBJ2-3 TRBV7-9 . . TGTGCCAGCAGCTTAGTGGCTTACACAGATACGCAGTATTTT CASSLVAYTDTQYF
TRBJ1-1 TRBV6-5 . . TGTGCCAGCCACTTCCGGGGAATGAACACTGAAGCTTTCTTT CASHFRGMNTEAFF
TRBJ2-3 TRBV5-4 . . TGTGCCAGCAGCTTCCGGGGAAGCACAGATACGCAGTATTTT CASSFRGSTDTQYF
TRBJ1-1 TRBV7-9 TRBD1 few TGTGCCAGCAGCTTATTGGGTGGACAGGGTACCACTGAAGCTTTCTTT CASSLLGGQGTTEAFF
TRBJ1-6 TRBV3-1/TRBV3-2 . . TGTGCCAGCAAGACCGGGAGCGGTGGTGGGAATTCACCCCTCCACTTT CASKTGSGGGNSPLHF
TRBJ1-5 TRBV6-6 . . TGTGCCAGCAGCCCAACCCTAACAGGGAACAGGCAGCCCCAGCATTTT CASSPTLTGNRQPQHF
TRBJ1-2 TRBV2 . . TGTGCCAGCCTAATCGTGGTAGAGGGCTACACCTTC CASLIVVEGYTF
TRBJ2-7 TRBV4-2 TRBD1 . TGTGCCAGCAGCCAAGGTCGGGGACAGGTACACGAGCAGTACTTC CASSQGRGQVHEQYF
TRBJ2-7 TRBV5-1 TRBD1 . TGCGCCAGCAGCCCCGGGACAGACCTCTACGAGCAGTACTTC CASSPGTDLYEQYF
TRBJ2-5 TRBV7-9 TRBD2 . TGTGCCAGCAGCTTGGAGGGTCTAGCGGGGGCTAGCGGGGAGACCCAGTACTTC CASSLEGLAGASGETQYF
TRBJ2-7 TRBV11-3 TRBD2 . TGTGCCAGCAGCTGGGGGGGAGGCTACGAGCAGTACTTC CASSWGGGYEQYF
TRBJ1-5 TRBV2 . . TGTGCCAGCAGTGAATGGGCAGGGGATCAGCCCCAGCATTTT CASSEWAGDQPQHF
TRBJ1-1 TRBV7-2 . . TGTGCCAGCAGCACCTACCTTTCCGCTGAAGCTTTCTTT CASSTYLSAEAFF
TRBJ2-7 TRBV7-9 . . TGTGCCAGCAGCTTAAGACACTACGAGCAGTACTTC CASSLRHYEQYF
TRBJ2-1 TRBV6-5 . . TGTGCCAGCAGTTACTCGGGCGCTCAGACAGGAGAGCAGTTCTTC CASSYSGAQTGEQFF
TRBJ1-6 TRBV6-5 . . TGTGCCAGCAGCCCCGACAGCCCAAATTCACCCCTCCACTTT CASSPDSPNSPLHF